This is a list of T cell receptor beta chains from one sample in a study of blood T cell repertoires in COVID-19. Data came from immunoSEQ multiplex PCR; TCRdb stores just in-frame clones and leaves some out. The table lists 250,000 to 350,000 clones, around 85% of them singletons. The source material was peripheral blood. Receptor source: a human donor with COVID-19, enrolled during active disease. The donor label of this sample is uncertain. CDR3s include the opening cysteine and the closing phenylalanine or tryptophan.

TRBV5-1	CASSLMGQGNNEQFF
TRBV5-1	CASSFFAGEDTQYF
TRBV7-2	CASSTSAGGPYEQYF
TRBV7-7	CASSQSLRLAGGPNTQYF
TRBV11-1	CASSLKGEFFNVLTF
TRBV7-3	CASSLSGRRETQYF
TRBV10-3	CASRQGAEYEKLFF
TRBV15	CATSRGEGNEQFF
TRBV7-9	CASSPTAGTGDSPLHF
TRBV19	CASRKGQGAGDTEAFF
TRBV29-1	CSVGTGYNTEAFF
TRBV30	CAWGTSGSRNEQFF
TRBV19	CASRRQGTGELFF
TRBV7-9	CASSPSTDTQYF
TRBV15	CATSRVGWDRGHEQYF
TRBV19	CASSRTGMYNEQFF
TRBV5-1	CASSLGDDREPYGYTF
TRBV28	CASRQTGDNEKLFF
TRBV19	CASSSPSGSGETQYF
TRBV27	CASAQTRGTNGETQYF
TRBV11-2	CASSLAGQNLFF
TRBV27	CASSLQGLGANVLTF
TRBV28	CASIGAAPGYEQYF
TRBV7-2	CASSPRPGGNYGYTF
TRBV2	CASSERAATSSGNTIYF
TRBV5-6	CASNIAGWSSGEQYF
TRBV28	CASLGAGAGGELFF
TRBV5-1	CASSLGGLAGSYNEQFF
TRBV19	CASSRGTGPYEQYF
TRBV5-8	CASSAETGFSGNTIYF
TRBV28	CASSPPRLGYTF
TRBV19	CASSMARLTEAFF
TRBV6-4	CASSAEGGNQPQHF
TRBV28	CASSTRRRINEKLFF